The text below deals with one TCR beta chain. The antigen remains unidentified. Germline CDR1 SNHLY, CDR2 FYNNEI. The CDR3 contains 13 residues. Trimming removed 6 bases at V and 5 bases at J, with 10 bases between. The data originate from a study of beta chain features in type 1 diabetes. Findings of the study overall: For cells with high TCR expression, cDNA sequencing could yield over-representation. Healthy donors had naive, central memory and Treg TCRB repertoires that appeared less similar than those seen among patients. For Type 1 diabetes patients, all four CD4+ subsets carried TCRB CDR3s that were moderately but significantly shorter. For type 1 diabetes patients, VDJ junctions showed fewer insertions and more deletions.

As every portion of the isolated RNA was reverse transcribed, the sequencing read expressed TCRB transcripts. The method was immunoSEQ multiplex PCR; TCRdb's version includes in-frame clones alone and lacks a portion of them. This sample has some 47,000 clones, with about 48% found just once. This TCR derives from a man aged 30 to 45 with type 1 diabetes. Material for sequencing was stem cell memory CD4+ T cells from blood. V gene TRBV2 combines with J gene TRBJ2-2; weak D call: TRBD2 (5 bases). This chain's CDR3 is CASRERRTGELFF. The CDR3 DNA is TGTGCCAGCAGAGAGCGGCGAACCGGGGAGCTGTTTTTT.